A selection of T cell receptor beta chains follows, all from one sample in a study of PD-1 blockade in classical Hodgkin lymphoma. Profiling relied on immunoSEQ multiplex PCR, and the TCRdb table lists in-frame clones only, not all of them. This table has 65,000 to 95,000 clones, 89% appearing once. The sample consisted of peripheral blood mononuclear cells (PBMCs), taken at baseline. Receptors originate from a human donor with classical Hodgkin lymphoma. The CDR3 runs from the conserved cysteine through the conserved F or W. A D gene is named only where the DNA matches it firmly. Clone size is stated in some rows and not others, as once, few, many or a class when expanded.

NA	NA	TRBJ2-1	TRBV18	CASSPISGSRDEQFF	TGTGCCAGCTCACCAATTTCCGGGAGTAGGGATGAGCAGTTCTTC
NA	NA	TRBJ1-1	TRBV19	CASSLTVNTEAFF	TGTGCCAGTAGTTTGACGGTGAACACTGAAGCTTTCTTT
once	TRBD2	TRBJ2-7	TRBV7-2	CASSLAGLAGPSYEQYF	TGTGCCAGCAGCTTAGCGGGGCTAGCGGGTCCCTCCTACGAGCAGTACTTC
NA	TRBD2	TRBJ2-5	TRBV7-2	CASSFLAGVVETQYF	TGTGCCAGCAGCTTTCTAGCGGGAGTCGTCGAGACCCAGTACTTC
NA	TRBD1	TRBJ1-3	TRBV13	CASSRTGSGNTIYF	TGTGCCAGCAGTCGGACAGGGTCTGGAAACACCATATATTTT
NA	NA	TRBJ2-2	TRBV9	CASSVNTGELFF	TGTGCCAGCAGCGTAAACACCGGGGAGCTGTTTTTT
NA	NA	TRBJ1-5	TRBV19	CASSIIGVAVPQHF	TGTGCCAGTAGTATAATCGGGGTTGCGGTTCCCCAGCATTTT
NA	TRBD2	TRBJ2-7	TRBV28	CASSSSSRLAGFSYEQYF	TGTGCCAGCAGTTCCTCTTCCAGACTAGCGGGATTCTCCTACGAGCAGTACTTC
NA	TRBD1	TRBJ2-4	TRBV5-1	CASSLRAGGGNIQYF	TGCGCCAGCAGCTTGAGGGCAGGGGGTGGAAACATTCAGTACTTC
once	NA	TRBJ2-7	TRBV2	CASSVYQNYEQYF	TGTGCCAGCAGTGTATACCAAAACTACGAGCAGTACTTC
NA	TRBD1	TRBJ1-1	TRBV30	CAWSKYRGMTEAFF	TGTGCCTGGAGTAAGTACAGGGGGATGACTGAAGCTTTCTTT
few	NA	TRBJ1-3	TRBV11-2	CASSFVDTIYF	TGTGCCAGCAGCTTCGTCGACACCATATATTTT
NA	NA	TRBJ1-3	TRBV5-4	CASSLDRGRDNTIYF	TGTGCCAGCAGCCTGGACCGGGGCCGAGACAACACCATATATTTT
NA	NA	TRBJ2-7	TRBV19	CASSMGSRYEQYF	TGTGCCAGTAGTATGGGAAGCCGATACGAGCAGTACTTC
NA	TRBD1	TRBJ2-2	TRBV29-1	CSGGQGAGELFF	TGCAGCGGCGGACAGGGGGCCGGGGAGCTGTTTTTT
NA	NA	TRBJ1-1	TRBV29-1	CSAESEPGEAFF	TGCAGCGCCGAGAGCGAACCGGGTGAAGCTTTCTTT
NA	NA	TRBJ1-5	TRBV2	CASCNRGDLRGQPQHF	TGTGCCAGCTGTAATAGAGGGGATTTACGTGGACAGCCCCAGCATTTT
NA	TRBD1	TRBJ2-6	TRBV4-3	CASSQDRWDSTRSGANVLTF	TGCGCCAGCAGCCAAGATCGGTGGGACAGTACTCGCTCTGGGGCCAACGTCCTGACTTTC
NA	NA	TRBJ1-1	TRBV19	CASSISRQTVNTEAFF	TGTGCCAGTAGTATATCCCGCCAGACAGTGAACACTGAAGCTTTCTTT
NA	TRBD1	TRBJ1-4	TRBV5-4	CASSLDRGTNEKLFF	TGTGCCAGCAGCTTGGACAGGGGAACTAATGAAAAACTGTTTTTT
NA	NA	TRBJ1-4	TRBV25-1	CASRDRRGEKLFF	TGTGCCAGCCGAGACAGGAGAGGTGAAAAACTGTTTTTT
NA	NA	TRBJ1-3	TRBV30	CAWSRGGSGNTIYF	TGTGCCTGGTCCCGAGGGGGCTCTGGAAACACCATATATTTT
NA	TRBD2	TRBJ2-3	TRBV9	CASSVGATSGFYTQYF	TGTGCCAGCAGCGTAGGTGCGACTAGCGGGTTTTATACGCAGTATTTT
NA	NA	TRBJ2-5	TRBV30	CAWSVLGALQETQYF	TGTGCCTGGAGTGTACTTGGGGCCCTCCAAGAGACCCAGTACTTC
NA	TRBD1	TRBJ2-1	TRBV6-1	CASRRTGRYNEQFF	TGTGCCAGCAGGAGGACAGGGCGGTACAATGAGCAGTTCTTC
NA	TRBD1	TRBJ2-7	TRBV28	CASSPLGTGTYEQYF	TGTGCCAGCAGCCCACTCGGGACAGGAACCTACGAGCAGTACTTC